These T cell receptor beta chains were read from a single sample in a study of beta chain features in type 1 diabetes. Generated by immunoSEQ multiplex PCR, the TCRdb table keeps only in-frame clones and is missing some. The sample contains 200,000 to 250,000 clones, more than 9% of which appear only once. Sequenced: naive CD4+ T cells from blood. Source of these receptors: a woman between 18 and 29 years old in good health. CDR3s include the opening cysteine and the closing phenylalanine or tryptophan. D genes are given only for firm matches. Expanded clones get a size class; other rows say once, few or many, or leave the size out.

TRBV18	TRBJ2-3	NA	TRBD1	TGTGCCAGCTCACCTCAGACAGGGGGCACAGATACGCAGTATTTT	CASSPQTGGTDTQYF
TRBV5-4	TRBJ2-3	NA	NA	TGTGCCAGCAGCTTGGTAGAACTAGCAGTAGATACGCAGTATTTT	CASSLVELAVDTQYF
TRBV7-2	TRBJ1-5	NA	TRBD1	TGTGCCAGCAGCTCCCAGGGGGGAATTAACAATCAGCCCCAGCATTTT	CASSSQGGINNQPQHF
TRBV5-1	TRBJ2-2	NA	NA	TGCGCCAGCAGCTTGTCCGGGAGACGGGGCACCGGGGAGCTGTTTTTT	CASSLSGRRGTGELFF
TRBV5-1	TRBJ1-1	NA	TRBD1	TGCGCCAGCAGCCCTCGGGACAGGCAGAACACTGAAGCTTTCTTT	CASSPRDRQNTEAFF
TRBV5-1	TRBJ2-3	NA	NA	TGCGCCAGCAGCGCCTCCCTGGGCCTGATCTCAGATACGCAGTATTTT	CASSASLGLISDTQYF
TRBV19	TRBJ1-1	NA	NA	TGTGCCAGTAGTAGAGTGGGCGACCGGGAGGAAGCTTTCTTT	CASSRVGDREEAFF
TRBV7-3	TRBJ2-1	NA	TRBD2	TGTGCCAGCAGCCCCCCGACTAGCGGGGTGTATAATGAGCAGTTCTTC	CASSPPTSGVYNEQFF
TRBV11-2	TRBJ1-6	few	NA	TGTGCCAGCAACATTGGGGGCCTGGGTTCACCCCTCCACTTT	CASNIGGLGSPLHF
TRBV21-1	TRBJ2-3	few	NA	TGTGCCAGCGGCGGAGCGCCGAGCACAGATACGCAGTATTTT	CASGGAPSTDTQYF
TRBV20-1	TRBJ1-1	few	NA	TGCAGTGCTAGCCGGTACACTGAAGCTTTCTTT	CSASRYTEAFF
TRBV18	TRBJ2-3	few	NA	TGTGCCAGCTCACCGCGCGGGGTGGGCACAGATACGCAGTATTTT	CASSPRGVGTDTQYF
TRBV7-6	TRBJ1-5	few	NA	TGTGCCAGCAGCTTAGGCGGAAACGGGCAGCCCCAGCATTTT	CASSLGGNGQPQHF
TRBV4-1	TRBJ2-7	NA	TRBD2	TGCGCCAGCAGCCAAGTACCCGGGAGGGCCTACGAGCAGTACTTC	CASSQVPGRAYEQYF
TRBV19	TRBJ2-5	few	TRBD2	TGTGCCAGTAGTACCGGGACTAGTCGAGAGACCCAGTACTTC	CASSTGTSRETQYF
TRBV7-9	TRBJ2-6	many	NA	TGTGCCAGCAGCTTAGAGCGACCCGTCGGGGCCAACGTCCTGACTTTC	CASSLERPVGANVLTF
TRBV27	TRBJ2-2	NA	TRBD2	TGTGCCAGCAGTGGACTAGCGAACACCGGGGAGCTGTTTTTT	CASSGLANTGELFF
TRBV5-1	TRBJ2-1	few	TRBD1	TGCGCCAGCAGCCCACCCGGACAGGGGTTCCTAGTGGAGCAGTTCTTC	CASSPPGQGFLVEQFF
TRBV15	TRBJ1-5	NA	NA	TGTGCCACCAGCAGAGGGCCAAATCAGCCCCAGCATTTT	CATSRGPNQPQHF
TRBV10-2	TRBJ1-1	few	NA	TGCGCCAGCAGTGAGGTGGTTGCAGGGGCGAACACTGAAGCTTTCTTT	CASSEVVAGANTEAFF
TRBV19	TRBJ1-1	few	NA	TGTGCCAGTAGTAGGGAGGGGAACACTGAAGCTTTCTTT	CASSREGNTEAFF
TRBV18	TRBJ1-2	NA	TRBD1	TGTGCCAGCTCACCGGACAGGTCCTCTAACTATGGCTACACCTTC	CASSPDRSSNYGYTF
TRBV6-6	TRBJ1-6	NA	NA	TGTGCCAGCAGTTACCTCGTCTCACCCCTCCACTTT	CASSYLVSPLHF
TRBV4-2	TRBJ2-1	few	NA	TGTGCCAGCAGCCACCCCCCCGGCAGAGGCGCGATCAATGAGCAGTTCTTC	CASSHPPGRGAINEQFF
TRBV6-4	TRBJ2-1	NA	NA	TGTGCCAGCAGTGACTCCCGGGACTCCCGGTACAATGAGCAGTTCTTC	CASSDSRDSRYNEQFF
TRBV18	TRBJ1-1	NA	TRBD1	TGTGCCAGCTCACCAACAATCGGACAGGGGATGAACACTGAAGCTTTCTTT	CASSPTIGQGMNTEAFF
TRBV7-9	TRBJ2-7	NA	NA	TGTGCCAGCAGCTTCAACAGGGATTACGAGCAGTACTTC	CASSFNRDYEQYF
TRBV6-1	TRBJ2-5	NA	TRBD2	TGTGCCAGCAGTGATCCTGGCGCGGCTAGCGGGAAGAAAGAGACCCAGTACTTC	CASSDPGAASGKKETQYF
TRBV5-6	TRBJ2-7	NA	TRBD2	TGTGCCAGCAGCTTGCTCGGGAGGAACAACGAGCAGTACTTC	CASSLLGRNNEQYF
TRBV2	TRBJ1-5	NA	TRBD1	TGTGCCAGCAGCCGGGACAGGGCGAATCAGCCCCAGCATTTT	CASSRDRANQPQHF
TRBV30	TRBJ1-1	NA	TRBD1	TGTGCCTGGAGTCCAGGGGGTCCCACTGAAGCTTTCTTT	CAWSPGGPTEAFF
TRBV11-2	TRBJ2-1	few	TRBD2	TGTGCCAGCAGCGCCTTAAGGCTAGCGGCCTACAATGAGCAGTTCTTC	CASSALRLAAYNEQFF
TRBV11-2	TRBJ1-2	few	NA	TGTGCCAGCAGCCTGGCGGGGAGCTATGGCTACACCTTC	CASSLAGSYGYTF
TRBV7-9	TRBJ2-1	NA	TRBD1	TGTGCCAGCAGCTTAGCCGGGGCAGGGGGCGCGAATGAGCAGTTCTTC	CASSLAGAGGANEQFF
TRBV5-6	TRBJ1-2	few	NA	TGTGCCAGCAGCTTTGTCACCATGAGGTATGGCTACACCTTC	CASSFVTMRYGYTF
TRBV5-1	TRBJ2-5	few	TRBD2	TGCGCCAGCAGCCCCGAGACTAGCGGGAGAGGAGAGACCCAGTACTTC	CASSPETSGRGETQYF
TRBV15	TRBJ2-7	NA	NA	TGTGCCACCAGCAGAGAGGGGACTGTGCTCTCCTACGAGCAGTACTTC	CATSREGTVLSYEQYF
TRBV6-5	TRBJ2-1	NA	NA	TGTGCCAGCCTAAGGAAGAGGGCCAACGATGAGCAGTTCTTC	CASLRKRANDEQFF
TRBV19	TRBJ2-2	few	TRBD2	TGTGCCACAACTAGCGGCCAGAACACCGGGGAGCTGTTTTTT	CATTSGQNTGELFF
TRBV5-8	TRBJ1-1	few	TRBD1	TGTGCCAGCAGCTTGAGGGTCTGGACAGGAGCCACTGAAGCTTTCTTT	CASSLRVWTGATEAFF
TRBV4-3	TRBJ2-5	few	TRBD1	TGCGCCAGCAGCCAAACTCCGACAGGGCAAGAGACCCAGTACTTC	CASSQTPTGQETQYF
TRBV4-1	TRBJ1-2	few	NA	TGCGCCAGCAGCCAAGACCAGGGATATGGCTACACCTTC	CASSQDQGYGYTF
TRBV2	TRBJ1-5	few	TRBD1	TGTGCCAGCAGGCCGACAGGGTATAGCAATCAGCCCCAGCATTTT	CASRPTGYSNQPQHF
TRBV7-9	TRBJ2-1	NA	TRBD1	TGTGCCAGCAGCTCCGGTCCCCCAGGGGGCTCAAATGAGCAGTTCTTC	CASSSGPPGGSNEQFF
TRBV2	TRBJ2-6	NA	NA	TGTGCCAGCAATCAGGACTCTGGGGCCAACGTCCTGACTTTC	CASNQDSGANVLTF
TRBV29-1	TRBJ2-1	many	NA	TGCAGCGTTGTCCAGGGTTTTGGGAATGAGCAGTTCTTC	CSVVQGFGNEQFF
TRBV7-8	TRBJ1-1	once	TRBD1	TGTGCCAGCAGCTTATTGTTGAGACAGGGATCTGCTGAAGCTTTCTTT	CASSLLLRQGSAEAFF
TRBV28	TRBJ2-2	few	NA	TGTGCCAGCACTACTAACACCGGGGAGCTGTTTTTT	CASTTNTGELFF
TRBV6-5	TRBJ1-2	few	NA	TGTGCCAGCAGGACCGACACGTACGATGGCTACACCTTC	CASRTDTYDGYTF
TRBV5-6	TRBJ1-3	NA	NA	TGTGCCAGCAGCTTGGGGCTCTCTGGAAACACCATATATTTT	CASSLGLSGNTIYF
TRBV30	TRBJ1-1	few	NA	TGTGCCTGGACCCGCAGGAACACTGAAGCTTTCTTT	CAWTRRNTEAFF
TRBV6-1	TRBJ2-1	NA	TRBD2	TGTGCCAGCAGTGCCCCGGGACTAAAGTCCTACAATGAGCAGTTCTTC	CASSAPGLKSYNEQFF